These 2 T cell receptor beta chains were all obtained from the same sample, sequenced in a study of identical twins (dated by TCRdb to the mid-2010s). The library was built by means of 5' RACE. The instrument was an Illumina HiSeq 2000. TCRdb's own reprocessing of the public reads used fastp at Q25 and MiXCR and kept productive beta chains. Rows merge per CDR3 protein into single entries with the most common DNA and genes. The sample contains around 1.7 million distinct CDR3 sequences, under 35% of them found a single time. The ten biggest clones cover about 0.27% of the sample. Sequencing was performed on cord blood. The receptors were gathered from a newborn girl in good health.

Ten or more counts support this clonotype. The V gene is TRBV28, the J gene TRBJ2-7, with 9 bases fitting TRBD1. V was pared by 6 bases and J by 4 bases, with 7 bases of the junction left unmatched. The CDR3 consists of 14 residues. Germline values: CDR1 MDHEN, CDR2 SYDVKM. CDR3: CASSLQGASYEQYF. DNA of the CDR3: TGTGCCAGCAGCTTACAGGGGGCGAGTTACGAGCAGTACTTC.

This clonotype was seen a handful of times. The chain carries TRBV27 and TRBJ2-3; D possibly uses TRBD1 or TRBD2 (5 bases each). The V end lost 7 bases, the J end lost 5 bases, and 19 bases lay between the germline ends. The CDR3 contains 15 residues. Germline CDR1 and CDR2: MNHEY and SMNVEV (reference sequence). The CDR3 DNA is TGTGCCAGCAAAATCACAAGAGGGGTTGGAGATACGCAGTATTTT. The encoded protein is CASKITRGVGDTQYF.